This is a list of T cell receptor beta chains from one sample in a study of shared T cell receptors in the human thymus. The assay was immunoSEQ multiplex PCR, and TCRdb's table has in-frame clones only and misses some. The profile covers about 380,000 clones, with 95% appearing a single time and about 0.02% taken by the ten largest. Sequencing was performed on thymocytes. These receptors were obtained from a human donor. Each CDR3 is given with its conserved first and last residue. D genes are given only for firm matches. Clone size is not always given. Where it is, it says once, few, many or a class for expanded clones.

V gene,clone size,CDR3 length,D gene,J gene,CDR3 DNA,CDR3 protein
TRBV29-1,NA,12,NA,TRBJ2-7,TGCAGCGTTGAAGATGGGATCCACGAGCAGTACTTC,CSVEDGIHEQYF
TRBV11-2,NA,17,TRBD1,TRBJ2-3,TGTGCCAGCAGCTCCGACAGGGCCGCCTCTAGCACAGATACGCAGTATTTT,CASSSDRAASSTDTQYF
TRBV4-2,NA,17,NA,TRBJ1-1,TGTGCCAGCAGCCAAGATTGGAAGAGAACGTTGAACACTGAAGCTTTCTTT,CASSQDWKRTLNTEAFF
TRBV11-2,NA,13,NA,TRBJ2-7,TGTGCCAGCAGCTTAGGTCGGGACGTCGAGCAGTACTTC,CASSLGRDVEQYF
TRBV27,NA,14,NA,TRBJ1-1,TGTGCCAGCAGTTTATCTGGGGGCAGGACTGAAGCTTTCTTT,CASSLSGGRTEAFF
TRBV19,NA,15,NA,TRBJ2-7,TGTGCCAGTAGTATAGTGGCAGGGAGCTCCTACGAGCAGTACTTC,CASSIVAGSSYEQYF
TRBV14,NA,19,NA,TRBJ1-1,TGTGCCAGCAGTTTAGACGGGGACTCCCGGGACGGTATGGGCACTGAAGCTTTCTTT,CASSLDGDSRDGMGTEAFF
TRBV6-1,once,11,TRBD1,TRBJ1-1,TGTGCCAGCCCCTGGGACAGGGAAGCTTTCTTT,CASPWDREAFF
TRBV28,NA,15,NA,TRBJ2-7,TGTGCCAGCAGTTACATCCGAACGGAGTCCTACGAGCAGTACTTC,CASSYIRTESYEQYF
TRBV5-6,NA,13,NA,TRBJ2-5,TGTGCCAGCAGCGCAGGGTACCAAGAGACCCAGTACTTC,CASSAGYQETQYF
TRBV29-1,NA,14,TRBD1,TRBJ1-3,TGCAGCGTTGACAGAACAGGGGCTGGAAACACCATATATTTT,CSVDRTGAGNTIYF
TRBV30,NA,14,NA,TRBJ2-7,TGTGCCTGTCCCCGTTCGCACAGCCTCTACGAGCAGTACTTC,CACPRSHSLYEQYF
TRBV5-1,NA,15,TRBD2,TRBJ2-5,TGCGCCAGCAGCAAAAGACTAGCGGTCCAAGAGACCCAGTACTTC,CASSKRLAVQETQYF
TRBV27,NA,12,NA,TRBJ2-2,TGTGCCAGCAGTTTACGCACCGGGGAGCTGTTTTTT,CASSLRTGELFF
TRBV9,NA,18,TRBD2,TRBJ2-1,TGTGCCAGCAGCGTCTGCCTGGGACTAGCGGGAGAGGGCCATGAGCAGTTCTTC,CASSVCLGLAGEGHEQFF
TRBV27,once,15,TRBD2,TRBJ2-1,TGTGCCAGCAGTACCGTAGCGGGAGATGACAATGAGCAGTTCTTC,CASSTVAGDDNEQFF
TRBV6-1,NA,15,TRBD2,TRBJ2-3,TGTGCCAGCTCGCCAGCGGGGGCCCCCACAGATACGCAGTATTTT,CASSPAGAPTDTQYF
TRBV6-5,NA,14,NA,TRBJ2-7,TGTGCCAGCTCCTGGGGGGCGACCTCCTACGAGCAGTACTTC,CASSWGATSYEQYF
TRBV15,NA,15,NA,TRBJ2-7,TGTGCCACCAGCCCCTTTGGGGGACCGAACTACGAGCAGTACTTC,CATSPFGGPNYEQYF
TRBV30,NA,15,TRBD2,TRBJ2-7,TGTGCCTGGAGCGATGGGACTACCCAATCCTACGAGCAGTACTTC,CAWSDGTTQSYEQYF
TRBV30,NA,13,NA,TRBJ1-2,TGTGCCTGGAGTGCCCCTTCTGACTATGGCTACACCTTC,CAWSAPSDYGYTF
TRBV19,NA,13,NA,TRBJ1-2,TGTGCCAGTAGTACCGAATGGGACGACGGCTACACCTTC,CASSTEWDDGYTF
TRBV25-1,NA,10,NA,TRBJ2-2,TGCGGCGGAACTGGGGGGGAGCTGTTTTTT,CGGTGGELFF
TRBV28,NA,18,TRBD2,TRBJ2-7,TGTGCCAGCAGTTCCAGGGGACTAGCGGGAGGCAGCTCCTACGAGCAGTACTTC,CASSSRGLAGGSSYEQYF
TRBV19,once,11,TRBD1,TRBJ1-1,TGTGCCTGTGGACAGGGGCCTGAAGCTTTCTTT,CACGQGPEAFF
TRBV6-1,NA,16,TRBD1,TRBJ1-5,TGTGCCAGCAGTGGACCGGGACAGGGGTACCGTCAGCCCCAGCATTTT,CASSGPGQGYRQPQHF
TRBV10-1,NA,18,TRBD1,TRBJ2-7,TGCGCCAGCAGTGAGTTTCCAGACCCGGGACAGGGGAGTTACGAGCAGTACTTC,CASSEFPDPGQGSYEQYF
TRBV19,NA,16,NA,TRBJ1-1,TGTGCCAGTAGTCGAGGCAGGGGAAGAGGTGACACTGAAGCTTTCTTT,CASSRGRGRGDTEAFF
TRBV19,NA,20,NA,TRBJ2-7,TGTGCCAGTAGTCCCTCTCCCCCGGGGAGCCGGGCGATAAGCTCCTACGAGCAGTACTTC,CASSPSPPGSRAISSYEQYF
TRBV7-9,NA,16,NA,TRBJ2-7,TGTGCCAGCAGCCTCCACGAAGGACAGCTCTCCTACGAGCAGTACTTC,CASSLHEGQLSYEQYF
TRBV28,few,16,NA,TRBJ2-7,TGTGCCAGCAGTTTTAACGGAATTCTGTTTTCCTACGAGCAGTACTTC,CASSFNGILFSYEQYF
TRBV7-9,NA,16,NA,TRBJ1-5,TGTGCCAGCAGCTTAGCTGAGGGGTATAGCAATCAGCCCCAGCATTTT,CASSLAEGYSNQPQHF
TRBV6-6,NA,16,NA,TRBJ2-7,TGTGCCAGCAGTATGGGGCGGGATGGCCTTAGGGACGAGCAGTACTTC,CASSMGRDGLRDEQYF
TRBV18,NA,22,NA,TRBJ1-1,TGTGCCAGCTCACCGTCCGATTTTTTTATCAGGGAAGGAGGGGAGAGGGGCGCTGAAGCTTTCTTT,CASSPSDFFIREGGERGAEAFF
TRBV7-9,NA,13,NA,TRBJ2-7,TGTGCCAGCAGCTCAAACGGCGCCTACGAGCAGTACTTC,CASSSNGAYEQYF
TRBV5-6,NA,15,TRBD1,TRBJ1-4,TGTGCCAGCAGCTTGGCGACAGGGTGGGATGAAAAACTGTTTTTT,CASSLATGWDEKLFF
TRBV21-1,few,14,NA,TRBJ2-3,TGTGCCAGCAGCGGGGACAGGGGGCTGGATACGCAGTATTTT,CASSGDRGLDTQYF
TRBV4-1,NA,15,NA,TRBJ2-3,TGCGCCAGCAGCCAAGAACCCGACAGCACAGATACGCAGTATTTT,CASSQEPDSTDTQYF
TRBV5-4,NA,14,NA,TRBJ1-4,TGTGCCAGCAGTTCAGGGTCTCTGGATGAAAAACTGTTTTTT,CASSSGSLDEKLFF
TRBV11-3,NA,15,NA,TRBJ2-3,TGTGCCAGCAGCTTAGACGGGACCAATCCAGATACGCAGTATTTT,CASSLDGTNPDTQYF
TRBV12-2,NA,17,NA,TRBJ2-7,TGTGCAAGTCGCTTGGGACTAGCGGGAGGGCCCAAGTACGAGCAGTACTTC,CASRLGLAGGPKYEQYF
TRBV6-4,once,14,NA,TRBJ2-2,TGTGCCAGCAGTGGGGCCCCAGACACCGGGGAGCTGTTTTTT,CASSGAPDTGELFF
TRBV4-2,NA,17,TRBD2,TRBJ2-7,TGTGCCAGCAGCCAAGGGACTAGCGGGATCCTTTACTACGAGCAGTACTTC,CASSQGTSGILYYEQYF
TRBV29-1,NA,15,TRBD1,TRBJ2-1,TGCAGCGTTAAGACAGGGGAACGTTATCACAATGAGCAGTTCTTC,CSVKTGERYHNEQFF
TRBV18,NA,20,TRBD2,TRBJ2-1,TGTGCCAGCTCACCACGGCAGCGGGAGGGCTCCCGCGATTCCTACAATGAGCAGTTCTTC,CASSPRQREGSRDSYNEQFF
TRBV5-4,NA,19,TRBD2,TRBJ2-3,TGTGCCAGCAGCGACCGGACTAGCGGGAGTCCCTCTAGCACAGATACGCAGTATTTT,CASSDRTSGSPSSTDTQYF